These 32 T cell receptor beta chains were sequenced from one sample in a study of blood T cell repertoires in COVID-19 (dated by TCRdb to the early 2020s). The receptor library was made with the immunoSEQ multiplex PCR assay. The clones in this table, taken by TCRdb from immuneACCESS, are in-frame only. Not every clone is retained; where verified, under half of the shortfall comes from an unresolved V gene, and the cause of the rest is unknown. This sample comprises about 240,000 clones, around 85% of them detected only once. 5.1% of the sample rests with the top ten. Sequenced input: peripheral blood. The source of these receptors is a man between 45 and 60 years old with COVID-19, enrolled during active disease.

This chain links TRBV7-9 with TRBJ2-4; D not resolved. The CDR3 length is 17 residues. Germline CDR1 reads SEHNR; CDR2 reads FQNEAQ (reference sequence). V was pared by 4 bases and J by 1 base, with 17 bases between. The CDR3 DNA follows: TGTGCCAGCAGCTCCCAACGTTTGATACATGCCAAAAACATTCAGTACTTC. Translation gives CASSSQRLIHAKNIQYF. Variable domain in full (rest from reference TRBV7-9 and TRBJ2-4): DTGVSQNPRHKITKRGQNVTFRCDPISEHNRLYWYRQTLGQGPEFLTYFQNEAQLEKSRLLSDRFSAERPKGSFSTLEIQRTEQGDSAMYLCASSSQRLIHAKNIQYFGAGTRLSVL.

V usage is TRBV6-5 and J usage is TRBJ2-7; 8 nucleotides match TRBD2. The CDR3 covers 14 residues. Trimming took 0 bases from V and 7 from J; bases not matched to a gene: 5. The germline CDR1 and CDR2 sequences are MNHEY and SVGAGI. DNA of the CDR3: TGTGCCAGCAGTTACTCGGGGGCGGGGGGAGAGCAGTACTTC. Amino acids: CASSYSGAGGEQYF.

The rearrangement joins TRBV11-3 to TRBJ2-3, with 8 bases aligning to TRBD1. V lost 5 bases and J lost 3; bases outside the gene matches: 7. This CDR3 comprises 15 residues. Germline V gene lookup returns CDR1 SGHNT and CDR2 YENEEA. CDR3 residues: CASSHGTGGTDTQYF. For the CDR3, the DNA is TGTGCCAGCAGCCACGGGACAGGCGGGACAGATACGCAGTATTTT.

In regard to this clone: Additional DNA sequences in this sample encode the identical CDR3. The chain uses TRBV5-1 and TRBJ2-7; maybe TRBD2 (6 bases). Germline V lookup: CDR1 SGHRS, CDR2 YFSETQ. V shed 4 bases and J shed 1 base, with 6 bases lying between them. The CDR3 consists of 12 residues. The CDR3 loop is CASSAGSYEQYF. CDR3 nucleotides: TGCGCCAGCAGCGCGGGGTCCTACGAGCAGTACTTC.

The CDR3 protein is CASSRDRGNEQYF. The CDR3 DNA sequence: TGTGCCAGCAGCCGGGACAGGGGAAACGAGCAGTACTTC. V is TRBV7-2 and J is TRBJ2-7, with 10 bases identical to TRBD1. The CDR3 extends over 13 amino acids. Trimming took 5 bases from V and 5 from J; bases not matched to a gene: 3. The germline CDR1 and CDR2 sequences are SGHTA and FQGNSA.

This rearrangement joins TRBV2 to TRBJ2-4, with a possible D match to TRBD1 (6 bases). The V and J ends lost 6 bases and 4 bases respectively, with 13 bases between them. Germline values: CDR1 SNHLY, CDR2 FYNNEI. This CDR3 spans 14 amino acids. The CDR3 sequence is CASRPSGQKNIQYF. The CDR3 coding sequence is TGTGCCAGCAGGCCCTCGGGACAAAAAAACATTCAGTACTTC.

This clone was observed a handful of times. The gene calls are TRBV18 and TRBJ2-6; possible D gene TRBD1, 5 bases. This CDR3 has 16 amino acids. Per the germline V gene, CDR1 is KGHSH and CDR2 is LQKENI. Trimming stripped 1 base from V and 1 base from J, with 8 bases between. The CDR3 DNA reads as TGTGCCAGCTCACCACAGGGGCCATCTGGGGCCAACGTCCTGACTTTC. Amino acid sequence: CASSPQGPSGANVLTF.

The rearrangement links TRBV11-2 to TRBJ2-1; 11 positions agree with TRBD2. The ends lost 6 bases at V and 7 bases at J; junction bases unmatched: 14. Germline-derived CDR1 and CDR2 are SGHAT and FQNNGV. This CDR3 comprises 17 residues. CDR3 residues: CASSFASLAGGFNEQFF. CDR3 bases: TGTGCCAGCAGTTTCGCCTCTTTAGCGGGGGGGTTTAATGAGCAGTTCTTC.

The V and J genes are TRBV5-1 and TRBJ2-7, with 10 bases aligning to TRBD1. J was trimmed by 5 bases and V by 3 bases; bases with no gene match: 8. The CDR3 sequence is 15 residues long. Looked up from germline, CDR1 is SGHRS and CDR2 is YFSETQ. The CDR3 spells CASSSIGQGGHEQYF. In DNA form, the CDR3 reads TGCGCCAGCAGCTCGATTGGACAGGGGGGGCACGAGCAGTACTTC.

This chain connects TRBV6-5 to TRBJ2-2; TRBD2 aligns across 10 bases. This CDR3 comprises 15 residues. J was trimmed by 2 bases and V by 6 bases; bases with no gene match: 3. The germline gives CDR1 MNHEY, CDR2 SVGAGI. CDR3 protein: CASRLAGINTGELFF. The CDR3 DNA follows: TGTGCCAGCAGACTAGCGGGAATAAACACCGGGGAGCTGTTTTTT.

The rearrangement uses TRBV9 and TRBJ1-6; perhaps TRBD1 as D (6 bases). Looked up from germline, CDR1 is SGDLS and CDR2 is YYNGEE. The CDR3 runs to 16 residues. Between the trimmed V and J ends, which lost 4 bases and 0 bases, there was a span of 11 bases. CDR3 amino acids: CASSRGGGSYNSPLHF. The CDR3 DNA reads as TGTGCCAGCAGCAGAGGGGGGGGCTCCTATAATTCACCCCTCCACTTT.

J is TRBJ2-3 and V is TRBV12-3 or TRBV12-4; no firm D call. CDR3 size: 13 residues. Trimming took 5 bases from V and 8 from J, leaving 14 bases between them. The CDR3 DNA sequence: TGTGCCAGCAGTCCAGTGTCCCCGGGTACGCAGTATTTT. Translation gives CASSPVSPGTQYF.

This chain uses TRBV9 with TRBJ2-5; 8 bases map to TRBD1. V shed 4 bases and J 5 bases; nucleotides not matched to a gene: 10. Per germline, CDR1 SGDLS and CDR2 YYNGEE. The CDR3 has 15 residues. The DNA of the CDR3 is TGTGCCAGCAGCCCTGGGACAGGCGAGGCGGAGACCCAGTACTTC. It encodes CASSPGTGEAETQYF.

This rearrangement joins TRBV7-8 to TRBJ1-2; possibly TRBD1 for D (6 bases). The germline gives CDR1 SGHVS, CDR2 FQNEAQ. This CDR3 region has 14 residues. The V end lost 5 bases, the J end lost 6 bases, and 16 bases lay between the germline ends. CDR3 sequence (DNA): TGTGCCAGCAGCGGGACACAGGGTGTGGATGGCTACACCTTC. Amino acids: CASSGTQGVDGYTF.

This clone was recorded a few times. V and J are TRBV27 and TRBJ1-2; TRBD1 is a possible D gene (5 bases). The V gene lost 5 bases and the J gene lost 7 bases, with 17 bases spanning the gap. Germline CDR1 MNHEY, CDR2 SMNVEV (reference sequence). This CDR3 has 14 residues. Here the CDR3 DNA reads TGTGCCAGCAGTCCAACTGGGGGGTTTGGTGGCTACACCTTC. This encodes CASSPTGGFGGYTF.

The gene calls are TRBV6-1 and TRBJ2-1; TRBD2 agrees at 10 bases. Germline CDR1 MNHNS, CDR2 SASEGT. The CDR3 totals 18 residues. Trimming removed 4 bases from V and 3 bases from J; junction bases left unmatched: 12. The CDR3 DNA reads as TGTGCCAGCAGTGTTGTAGCGGGGGGCCGGGCTTTCTACAATGAGCAGTTCTTC. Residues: CASSVVAGGRAFYNEQFF.

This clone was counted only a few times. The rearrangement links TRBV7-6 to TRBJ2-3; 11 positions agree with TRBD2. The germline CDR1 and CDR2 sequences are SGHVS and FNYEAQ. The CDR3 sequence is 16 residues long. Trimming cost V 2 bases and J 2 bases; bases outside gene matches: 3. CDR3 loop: CASSLTSGGTTDTQYF. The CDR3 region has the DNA TGTGCCAGCAGCTTAACTAGCGGGGGTACCACAGATACGCAGTATTTT.

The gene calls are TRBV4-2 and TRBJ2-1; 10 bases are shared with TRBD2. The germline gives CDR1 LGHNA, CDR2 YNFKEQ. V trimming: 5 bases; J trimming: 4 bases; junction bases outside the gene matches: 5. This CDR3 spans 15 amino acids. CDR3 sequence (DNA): TGTGCCAGCAGCTTACAGCGGGGGGGATACAATGAGCAGTTCTTC. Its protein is CASSLQRGGYNEQFF.

The CDR3 bases are TGTGCCAGCAGTCCCAACCGGGGAGTGACTCTGTACTTC. This translates into CASSPNRGVTLYF. V and J are TRBV6-5 and TRBJ2-5, with D perhaps matching TRBD2 (5 bases). This CDR3 is 13 amino acids long. Germline V lookup: CDR1 MNHEY, CDR2 SVGAGI. Trimming took off 5 bases at V and 13 bases at J, with 20 bases between the two ends.

CDR3 region: CASSNSPIMNTEAFF. The CDR3 DNA reads TGTGCCAGCAGCAATAGCCCAATCATGAACACTGAAGCTTTCTTT. The chain is built from TRBV27 and TRBJ1-1; D is undetermined. CDR3 length: 15 amino acids. The V and J ends lost 6 bases and 0 bases respectively, with 14 bases between them. Per germline, CDR1 MNHEY and CDR2 SMNVEV (reference sequence).

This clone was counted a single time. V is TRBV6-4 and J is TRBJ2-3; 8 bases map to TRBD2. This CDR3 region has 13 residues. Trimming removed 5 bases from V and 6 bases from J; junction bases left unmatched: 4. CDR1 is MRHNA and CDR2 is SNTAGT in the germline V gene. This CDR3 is CASSPSGGDTQYF. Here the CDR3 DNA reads TGTGCCAGCAGTCCTTCGGGGGGGGATACGCAGTATTTT.

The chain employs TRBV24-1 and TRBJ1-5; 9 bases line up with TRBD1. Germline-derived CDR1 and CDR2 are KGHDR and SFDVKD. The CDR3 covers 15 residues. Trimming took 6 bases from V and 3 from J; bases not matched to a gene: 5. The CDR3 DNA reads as TGTGCCACCAGTAAGACAGGGGGATACAATCAGCCCCAGCATTTT. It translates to CATSKTGGYNQPQHF.

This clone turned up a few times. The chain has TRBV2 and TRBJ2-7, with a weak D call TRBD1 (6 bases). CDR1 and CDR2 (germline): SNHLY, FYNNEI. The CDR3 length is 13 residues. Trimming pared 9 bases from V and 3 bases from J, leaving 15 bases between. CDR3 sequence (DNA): TGTGCCAGTTCCGGGACAATCCACTACGAGCAGTACTTC. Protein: CASSGTIHYEQYF.

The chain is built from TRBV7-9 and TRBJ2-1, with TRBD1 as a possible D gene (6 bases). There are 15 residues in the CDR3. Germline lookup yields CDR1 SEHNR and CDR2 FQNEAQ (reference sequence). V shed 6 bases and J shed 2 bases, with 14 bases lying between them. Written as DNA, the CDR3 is TGTGCCAGCAGTCCAACAGGGATCCCCTACAATGAGCAGTTCTTC. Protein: CASSPTGIPYNEQFF.

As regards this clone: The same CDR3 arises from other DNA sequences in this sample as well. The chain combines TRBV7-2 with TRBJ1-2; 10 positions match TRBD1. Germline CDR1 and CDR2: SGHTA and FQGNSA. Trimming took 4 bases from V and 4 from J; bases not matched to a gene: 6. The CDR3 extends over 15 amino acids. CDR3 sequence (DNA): TGTGCCAGCAGCTCTGACAGGGGGCAGGGCTATGGCTACACCTTC. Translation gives CASSSDRGQGYGYTF.

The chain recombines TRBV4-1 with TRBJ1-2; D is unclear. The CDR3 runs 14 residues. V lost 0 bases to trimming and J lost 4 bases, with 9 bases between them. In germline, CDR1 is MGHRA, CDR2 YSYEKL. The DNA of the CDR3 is TGCGCCAGCAGCCAAGATCTAACAGCCTATGGCTACACCTTC. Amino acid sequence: CASSQDLTAYGYTF.

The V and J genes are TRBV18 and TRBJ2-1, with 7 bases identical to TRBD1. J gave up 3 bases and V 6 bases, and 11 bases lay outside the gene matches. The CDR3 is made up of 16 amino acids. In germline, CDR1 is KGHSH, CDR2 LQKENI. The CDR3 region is CASSLREGGIYNEQFF. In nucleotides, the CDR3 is TGTGCCAGCTCCCTCCGTGAAGGGGGCATCTACAATGAGCAGTTCTTC.

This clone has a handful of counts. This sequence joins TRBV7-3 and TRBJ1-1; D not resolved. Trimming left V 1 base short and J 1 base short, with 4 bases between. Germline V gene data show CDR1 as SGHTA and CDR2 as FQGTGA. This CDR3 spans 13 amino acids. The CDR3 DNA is TGTGCCAGCAGCTTAAGTCAGAACACTGAAGCTTTCTTT. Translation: CASSLSQNTEAFF.

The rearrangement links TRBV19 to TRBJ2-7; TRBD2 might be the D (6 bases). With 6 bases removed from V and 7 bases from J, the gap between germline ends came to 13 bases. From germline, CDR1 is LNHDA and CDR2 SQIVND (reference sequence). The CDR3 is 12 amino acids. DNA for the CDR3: TGTGCCAGTAGAACCTTGGGGGGTGAGCAGTACTTC. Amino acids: CASRTLGGEQYF.

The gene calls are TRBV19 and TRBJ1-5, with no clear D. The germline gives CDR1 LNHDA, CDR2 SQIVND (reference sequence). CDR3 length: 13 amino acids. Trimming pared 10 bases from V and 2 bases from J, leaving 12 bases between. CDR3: CATGPAGNQPQHF. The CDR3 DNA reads TGTGCCACCGGCCCGGCGGGCAATCAGCCCCAGCATTTT.

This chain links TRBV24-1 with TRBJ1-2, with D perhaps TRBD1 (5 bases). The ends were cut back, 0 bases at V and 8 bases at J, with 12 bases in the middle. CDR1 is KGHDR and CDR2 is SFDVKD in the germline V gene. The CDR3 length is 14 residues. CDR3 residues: CATSDLYQGSGYTF. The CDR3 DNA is TGTGCCACCAGTGATTTGTACCAGGGCTCCGGCTACACCTTC.

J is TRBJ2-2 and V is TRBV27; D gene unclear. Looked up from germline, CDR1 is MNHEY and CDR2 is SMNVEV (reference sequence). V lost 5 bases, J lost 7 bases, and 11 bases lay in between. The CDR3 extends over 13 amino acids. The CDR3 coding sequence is TGTGCCAGCAGTCCCAAAAATTTCGGGGAGCTGTTTTTT. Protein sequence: CASSPKNFGELFF.